This T cell receptor (beta chain) was observed in a study of blood T cell repertoires in COVID-19. In the original analysis: For nucleated cells, counts were estimated from reference gene primer amplification. The repertoire was sequenced with immunoSEQ multiplex PCR; TCRdb's copy has only in-frame clones and lacks some. For V, J and clone size, that table is used; D and trimming come from the DNA. The sample shows about 110,000 clones, 75% to 85% of them seen only once. The sequence was obtained from a man aged 70 or older with acute or convalescent COVID-19. Sequencing was done on a sample of peripheral blood.

CDR3 region: CASSFTPLGQYRGREQYF. In DNA, the CDR3 is TGTGCCAGCAGTTTTACCCCCCTTGGACAGTACAGGGGTCGAGAGCAGTACTTC. V usage is TRBV28 and J usage is TRBJ2-7, with TRBD1 matching 7 bases. The CDR3 runs 18 residues. The V gene's germline CDR1 is MDHEN and CDR2 SYDVKM. The trim removed 3 bases at V and 7 bases at J, leaving 21 bases unmatched.